The clone carrying this TCR beta chain was seen more than once but under ten times. This sample was taken from a study of T-cell memory formation after mild COVID-19. Germline loops: CDR1 SQVTM, CDR2 ANQGSEA. V dropped 6 bases and J dropped 4; count of bases not matched to a gene: 4. The CDR3 spans 13 residues. TCRdb fed the 5' RACE reads into MiXCR, producing one record per CDR3 protein. The sample records 450,000 or so distinct CDR3 sequences, around a quarter being singletons. This clonotype was sampled from an adult woman who had mild COVID-19 (a few samples of this study predate the infection). Cell type and time point are not known. The rearrangement uses TRBV29-1 and TRBJ1-5, with TRBD1 identical over 9 bases. Material: PBMCs or a T cell subset sorted from them (not recorded which). CDR3 amino acids: CSVGTGFNQPQHF. CDR3 sequence (DNA): TGCAGCGTGGGGACAGGGTTTAATCAGCCCCAGCATTTT.